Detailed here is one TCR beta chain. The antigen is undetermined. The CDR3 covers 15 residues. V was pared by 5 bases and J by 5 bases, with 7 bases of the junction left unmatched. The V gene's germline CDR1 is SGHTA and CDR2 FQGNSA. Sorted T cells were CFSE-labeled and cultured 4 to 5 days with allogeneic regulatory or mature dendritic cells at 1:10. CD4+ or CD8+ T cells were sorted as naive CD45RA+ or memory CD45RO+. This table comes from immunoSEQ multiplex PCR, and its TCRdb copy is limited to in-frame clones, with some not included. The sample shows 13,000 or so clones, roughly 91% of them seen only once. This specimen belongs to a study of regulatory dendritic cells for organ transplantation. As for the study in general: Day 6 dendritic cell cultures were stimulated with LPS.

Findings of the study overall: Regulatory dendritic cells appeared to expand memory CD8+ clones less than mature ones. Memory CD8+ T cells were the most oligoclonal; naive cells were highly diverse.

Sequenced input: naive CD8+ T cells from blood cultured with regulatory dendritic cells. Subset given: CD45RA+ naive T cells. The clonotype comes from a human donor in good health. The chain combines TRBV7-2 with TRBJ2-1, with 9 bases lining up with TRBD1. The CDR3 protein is CASSPSGTGHNEQFF. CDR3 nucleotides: TGTGCCAGCAGCCCTTCGGGGACAGGGCACAATGAGCAGTTCTTC.